This T cell receptor beta chain was documented in a study of spatial heterogeneity in lung cancer. Study as a whole: The count of detected beta-chain sequences consistently exceeded that of alpha-chain sequences.

Time point in this sample: sample taken at primary tumor resection. No cell sorting; template was whole RNA from tumor, lung tissue or PBMC. This clonotype was counted between two and nine times. The CDR3 totals 15 residues. V was clipped by 2 bases and J by 7 bases; unmatched bases: 4. TCRdb re-called the 5' RACE reads through MiXCR, storing one row per CDR3 protein. The repertoire holds approximately 44,000 distinct CDR3 sequences, with 12% as singletons. The clonotype originates from a female donor with early-stage non-small cell lung cancer. The J gene is TRBJ1-5, the V gene TRBV12-3 or TRBV12-4; 11 positions agree with TRBD1. Sequenced material: PBMCs, taken at surgery. The CDR3 spells CASSLRTGGEQPQHF. The CDR3 nucleotides read TGTGCCAGCAGTTTAAGGACAGGGGGCGAGCAGCCCCAGCATTTT.